The next 32 T cell receptor beta chains were all read from a single sample in a study of T-cell memory formation after mild COVID-19. TCRdb used MiXCR to reprocess the 5' RACE reads, holding one entry per CDR3 protein. Here the sample spans about 250,000 distinct CDR3 sequences, roughly 14% being singletons. Sequenced input: PBMCs or a T cell subset sorted from them (not recorded which). The receptors here all came from an adult woman who had mild COVID-19 (a few samples of this study predate the infection). Cell type and time point are not known.

The V gene is TRBV18, the J gene TRBJ2-5, with D tentatively TRBD1 or TRBD2 (5 bases each). CDR3 length: 13 amino acids. Trimming pared 3 bases from V and 5 bases from J, leaving 10 bases between. Germline lookup yields CDR1 KGHSH and CDR2 LQKENI. Here the CDR3 DNA reads TGTGCCAGCTCACCGCGAGGGGCTGAGACCCAGTACTTC. Translated, it gives CASSPRGAETQYF.

This chain's CDR3 is CASSLNLPGQGSGELFF. CDR3 DNA: TGCGCCAGCAGCCTGAACCTTCCGGGACAGGGGAGCGGGGAGCTGTTTTTT. The V call is TRBV4-1, the J call TRBJ2-2, with 10 bases fitting TRBD1. The germline gives CDR1 MGHRA, CDR2 YSYEKL. The V and J ends lost 4 bases and 7 bases, in that order; junction bases with no gene match: 12. The CDR3 is made up of 17 amino acids.

The genes are TRBV5-5 and TRBJ1-6; TRBD1 aligns across 8 bases. The germline V gene has CDR1 SGHKS and CDR2 YYEKEE (reference sequence). Trimming at V came to 4 bases and at J to 3 bases, leaving 6 bases not matched to a gene. This CDR3 contains 16 residues. CDR3 sequence reads: CASSQGQAIYNSPLHF. For the CDR3, the DNA is TGTGCCAGCAGCCAGGGACAGGCAATCTATAATTCACCCCTCCACTTT.

This clonotype was recorded at least ten times. This chain joins TRBV9 and TRBJ2-4, with TRBD2 as a possible D gene (5 bases). The CDR3 is 17 residues long. The V and J ends lost 0 bases and 0 bases respectively, with 13 bases between them. The germline V gene encodes CDR1 SGDLS and CDR2 YYNGEE. CDR3 DNA sequence: TGTGCCAGCAGCGTAGGCATCCGGGATCTAGCCAAAAACATTCAGTACTTC. Translated: CASSVGIRDLAKNIQYF.

Only a few counts were recorded for this clonotype. The chain joins TRBV7-3 to TRBJ2-7; D is undetermined. From germline, CDR1 is SGHTA and CDR2 FQGTGA. The germline V and J ends were trimmed by 8 bases and 0 bases, with 11 bases remaining between them. This CDR3 spans 13 amino acids. CDR3 in DNA: TGTGCCAGCGCGAGAGGCAGCTCCTACGAGCAGTACTTC. Translated, it gives CASARGSSYEQYF.

The count of this clonotype is one. The rearrangement links TRBV12-3 or TRBV12-4 to TRBJ2-5; 9 bases align to TRBD2. The trim removed 3 bases at V and 2 bases at J, leaving 4 bases unmatched. The CDR3 is 15 residues long. The CDR3: CASSFQRGAQETQYF. In DNA form, the CDR3 reads TGTGCCAGCAGTTTCCAGCGGGGGGCACAAGAGACCCAGTACTTC.

The CDR3 spells CATSSWGTEAFF. CDR3 DNA: TGTGCCACCAGTTCCTGGGGTACGGAAGCTTTCTTT. V is TRBV24-1 and J is TRBJ1-1; D is undetermined. CDR1 and CDR2 (germline): KGHDR, SFDVKD. The CDR3 loop spans 12 amino acids. The V end was cut by 6 bases, the J end by 8 bases, with 12 bases between.

In the case of this clonotype: Germline is not matched at one junction end, which may reflect a read error. This rearrangement joins TRBV24-1 to TRBJ1-2; 9 nucleotides align to TRBD1. Germline assignment: CDR1 KGHDR and CDR2 SFDVKD. The CDR3 is 14 residues long. As DNA, the CDR3 is TGTGCCACCAGTGATCCTTACTTGGGACAGGGAACGTCCTTC. Protein: CATSDPYLGQGTSF.

This clonotype was seen at least ten times. The chain is built from TRBV3-1 and TRBJ1-6, with 8 bases lining up with TRBD1. CDR1 is LGHDT and CDR2 is YNNKEL in the germline V gene (reference sequence). The J segment lost 9 bases and the V segment lost 1 base, leaving 5 bases of the junction unmatched. The CDR3 consists of 15 residues. CDR3 residues: CASSQVGQGLSPLHF. CDR3 bases: TGTGCCAGCAGCCAAGTCGGACAGGGTCTTTCACCCCTCCACTTT.

This clonotype was found once. This chain uses TRBV5-1 with TRBJ2-7; unclear D gene. The germline V and J ends were trimmed by 1 base and 0 bases, with 14 bases remaining between them. There are 16 residues in the CDR3. CDR1 and CDR2 (germline): SGHRS, YFSETQ. In DNA, the CDR3 is TGCGCCAGCAGCTTGTTAGGACCCACGAACTCCTACGAGCAGTACTTC. Protein sequence: CASSLLGPTNSYEQYF.

This clonotype has more than one count but fewer than ten. The gene calls are TRBV4-1 and TRBJ1-5; 7 nucleotides line up with TRBD1. CDR1 and CDR2 (germline): MGHRA, YSYEKL. J gave up 0 bases and V 2 bases, and 4 bases lay outside the gene matches. The CDR3 contains 16 residues. The CDR3 bases are TGCGCCAGCAGCCAAACGCAGGGGGATAGCAATCAGCCCCAGCATTTT. Amino acids: CASSQTQGDSNQPQHF.

In this sample, this clonotype turned up a few times. The rearrangement links TRBV11-3 to TRBJ2-7; 7 bases are a match to TRBD2. Trimming cost V 2 bases and J 7 bases; bases outside gene matches: 11. Germline CDR1 SGHNT, CDR2 YENEEA. CDR3 length equals 15 residues. CDR3 loop: CASSLTKGFGREQYF. The CDR3 bases are TGTGCCAGCAGCTTAACGAAGGGTTTCGGGAGGGAGCAGTACTTC. Based on the CDR3 plus reference TRBV11-3 and TRBJ2-7, the full variable domain is EAGVVQSPRYKIIEKKQPVAFWCNPISGHNTLYWYLQNLGQGPELLIRYENEEAVDDSQLPKDRFSAERLKGVDSTLKIQPAELGDSAVYLCASSLTKGFGREQYFGPGTRLTVT.

The rearrangement links TRBV9 to TRBJ2-5; 10 bases match TRBD2. The CDR3 loop spans 16 amino acids. Trimming removed 2 bases from V and 5 bases from J; junction bases left unmatched: 9. Per germline, CDR1 SGDLS and CDR2 YYNGEE. The chain's CDR3 is CASSVSGRAGSETQYF. The DNA of the CDR3 is TGTGCCAGCAGCGTCAGCGGGAGGGCCGGTAGTGAGACCCAGTACTTC.

This clonotype occurred a few times. This chain joins TRBV5-6 and TRBJ1-4, with 9 bases fitting TRBD1. V lost 1 base to trimming and J lost 2 bases; unmatched junction nucleotides: 12. Germline CDR1 SGHDT, CDR2 YYEEEE. The CDR3 has 19 residues. CDR3 sequence reads: CASSLQGQGLFGTNEKLFF. In nucleotides, the CDR3 is TGTGCCAGCAGCTTGCAAGGACAGGGGCTCTTCGGCACTAATGAAAAACTGTTTTTT.

In this sample, this clonotype turned up a few times. The genes are TRBV20-1 and TRBJ2-1; 8 nucleotides align to TRBD2. The V gene end was trimmed by 4 bases and the J gene end by 7 bases; junction bases not matched to a gene: 21. Germline V gene data show CDR1 as DFQATT and CDR2 as SNEGSKA (reference sequence). The CDR3 totals 18 residues. The CDR3 DNA reads TGCAGTGCTACCCCGGGACTAGGAGTTCATGGGAGTCGGAATGAGCAGTTCTTC. This codes for CSATPGLGVHGSRNEQFF.

The chain has TRBV12-3 or TRBV12-4 and TRBJ2-3; D unresolved. Trimming took off 3 bases at V and 2 bases at J, with 15 bases between the two ends. CDR3 size: 16 residues. The CDR3 region is CASSLFRSRDTDTQYF. The DNA of the CDR3 is TGTGCCAGCAGTTTGTTTCGTAGCCGTGACACAGATACGCAGTATTTT.

Only a few counts were recorded for this clonotype. The chain is built from TRBV7-9 and TRBJ2-1; the D gene is possibly TRBD1 (5 bases). V was pared by 1 base and J by 15 bases, with 13 bases between. CDR1 SEHNR and CDR2 FQNEAQ come from the germline V gene (reference sequence). CDR3 length equals 12 residues. The CDR3 coding sequence is TGTGCCAGCAGCTTAGGAGACAGCTCCGGGTTCTTC. Amino acids: CASSLGDSSGFF.

This chain uses TRBV12-3 or TRBV12-4 with TRBJ1-5; unclear D gene. Trimming pared 1 base from V and 7 bases from J, leaving 8 bases between. This CDR3 region has 13 residues. CDR3 nucleotides: TGTGCCAGCAGTTTAGGAACGAGACAGCCCCAGCATTTT. This encodes CASSLGTRQPQHF.

This clonotype has more than one count but fewer than ten. The chain joins TRBV7-8 to TRBJ1-2; perhaps TRBD1 as D (6 bases). The CDR3 spans 13 residues. Trimming shortened V by 1 base and J by 4 bases, and 7 bases separated the two germline ends. Germline assignment: CDR1 SGHVS and CDR2 FQNEAQ. The CDR3 reads CASSLVGGYGYTF. Here the CDR3 DNA reads TGTGCCAGCAGCTTAGTAGGGGGCTATGGCTACACCTTC.

This clonotype was seen more than once but under ten times. The J gene is TRBJ2-3, the V gene TRBV12-3 or TRBV12-4; TRBD1 matches at 7 bases. The V gene end was trimmed by 6 bases and the J gene end by 7 bases; junction bases not matched to a gene: 7. The CDR3 has 13 residues. The CDR3 DNA is TGTGCCAGCAGCCCTTCGACAGGGCATACGCAGTATTTT. Translated, it gives CASSPSTGHTQYF.

This clonotype appeared many times. This sequence joins TRBV18 and TRBJ1-2; D gene uncertain. Trimming left V 1 base short and J 4 bases short, with 10 bases between. The CDR3 covers 14 residues. Germline lookup yields CDR1 KGHSH and CDR2 LQKENI. In nucleotides, the CDR3 is TGTGCCAGCTCACCACGAGAGGGATCCTATGGCTACACCTTC. Protein product: CASSPREGSYGYTF.

This clonotype was seen only a few times. The chain uses TRBV7-2 and TRBJ2-1, with D uncertain. This CDR3 contains 11 residues. Per the germline V gene, CDR1 is SGHTA and CDR2 is FQGNSA. Trimming stripped 5 bases from V and 8 bases from J, with 7 bases between. The CDR3 spells CASSRIHEQFF. CDR3 nucleotide sequence: TGTGCCAGCAGCCGTATTCATGAGCAGTTCTTC.

The chain recombines TRBV6-6 with TRBJ2-3, with no clear D. The CDR3 consists of 11 residues. The V gene's germline CDR1 is MNHNY and CDR2 SVGAGI (reference sequence). The CDR3 region has the DNA TGTGCTGGATCTAGCACAGATACGCAGTATTTT. Translated: CAGSSTDTQYF.

As to this clonotype: With a much larger clone just one base away, this may be a read error. The chain uses TRBV5-4 and TRBJ2-5; 7 positions agree with TRBD1. V shed 4 bases and J 3 bases; nucleotides not matched to a gene: 0. The CDR3 spans 12 residues. Germline V gene lookup returns CDR1 SGHNT and CDR2 YYREEE (reference sequence). CDR3 residues: CASSGTEETQYF. CDR3 DNA: TGTGCCAGCAGCGGGACAGAAGAGACCCAGTACTTC.

The sample holds many counts of this clonotype. J is TRBJ1-2 and V is TRBV3-1; D ambiguous. The CDR3 is 15 residues long. The V gene lost 2 bases and the J gene lost 2 bases, with 12 bases spanning the gap. Germline-derived CDR1 and CDR2 are LGHDT and YNNKEL (reference sequence). CDR3 region: CASSQRYTENYGYTF. In DNA, the CDR3 is TGTGCCAGCAGCCAAAGATACACAGAGAACTATGGCTACACCTTC.

This clonotype was seen a handful of times. The gene calls are TRBV30 and TRBJ2-2, with 8 bases that match TRBD2. CDR1 is GTSNPN, CDR2 SVGIG, per germline (reference sequence). Trimming removed 4 bases from V and 2 bases from J; junction bases left unmatched: 9. The CDR3 runs to 16 residues. Here the CDR3 reads CAWNGLAGINTGELFF. Written as DNA, the CDR3 is TGTGCCTGGAATGGCCTAGCGGGTATAAACACCGGGGAGCTGTTTTTT.

This clonotype occurred many times. The chain couples TRBV9 to TRBJ2-7, with 7 bases lining up with TRBD2. Unmatched junction bases numbered 4, after V lost 0 bases and J lost 4 bases. CDR1 and CDR2 from the germline V gene are SGDLS and YYNGEE. The CDR3 spans 14 residues. This CDR3 is CASSVGGSAYEQYF. The CDR3 DNA follows: TGTGCCAGCAGCGTAGGCGGGAGTGCGTACGAGCAGTACTTC.

The chain employs TRBV7-2 and TRBJ2-5; 8 bases line up with TRBD1. V shed 4 bases, J shed 5 bases, and the junction held 3 bases outside the gene matches. CDR1 SGHTA and CDR2 FQGNSA come from the germline V gene. This CDR3 contains 13 residues. The CDR3: CASSSWTGETQYF. The DNA for the CDR3 is TGTGCCAGCAGCTCCTGGACAGGGGAGACCCAGTACTTC.

This clonotype appeared a few times. The CDR3 DNA reads as TGCGCCAGCAGCTTAATGGTGACAGACTCAGATACGCAGTATTTT. It codes for CASSLMVTDSDTQYF. This chain joins TRBV5-1 and TRBJ2-3; D is perhaps TRBD1 (5 bases). Germline-derived CDR1 and CDR2 are SGHRS and YFSETQ. The CDR3 loop spans 15 amino acids. V lost 2 bases to trimming and J lost 4 bases, with 14 bases between them.

The chain has TRBV7-2 and TRBJ2-1; 10 bases are shared with TRBD2. The V gene's germline CDR1 is SGHTA and CDR2 FQGNSA. CDR3 length equals 14 residues. Unmatched junction bases numbered 9, after V lost 7 bases and J lost 9 bases. The DNA of the CDR3 is TGTGCCAGCACCGGATTAGCGGGAGGTAGTGAGCAGTTCTTC. It encodes CASTGLAGGSEQFF.

The CDR3 bases are TGCGCCAGCAGCCAATCCAGGGGCCGCGGCTACACCTTC. This codes for CASSQSRGRGYTF. The chain couples TRBV4-3 to TRBJ1-2, with D possibly being TRBD1 (6 bases). The CDR3 is 13 amino acids. The V end was cut by 2 bases, the J end by 8 bases, with 12 bases between. Germline CDR1 LGHNA, CDR2 YSLEER.

This clonotype was seen only a few times. The chain recombines TRBV7-9 with TRBJ2-5; TRBD2 aligns across 10 bases. The CDR3 is made up of 14 amino acids. CDR1 and CDR2 from the germline V gene are SEHNR and FQNEAQ (reference sequence). With V trimmed by 1 base and J by 6 bases, 2 bases remained unmatched. The CDR3 sequence: CASSLGTSGKTQYF. CDR3 sequence (DNA): TGTGCCAGCAGCTTAGGGACTAGCGGAAAGACCCAGTACTTC.